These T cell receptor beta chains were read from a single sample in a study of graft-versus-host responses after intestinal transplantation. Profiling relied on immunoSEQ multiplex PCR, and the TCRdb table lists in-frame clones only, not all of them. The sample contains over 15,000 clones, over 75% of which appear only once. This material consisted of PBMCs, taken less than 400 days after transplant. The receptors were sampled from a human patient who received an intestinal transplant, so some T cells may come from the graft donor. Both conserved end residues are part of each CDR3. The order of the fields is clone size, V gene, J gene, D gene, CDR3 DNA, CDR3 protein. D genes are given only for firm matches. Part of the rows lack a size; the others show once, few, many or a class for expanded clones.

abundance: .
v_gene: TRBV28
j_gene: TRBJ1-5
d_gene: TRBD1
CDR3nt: TGTGCCAGCATCCCACCTGGAACAGGGGTTCAGCCCCAGCATTTT
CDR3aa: CASIPPGTGVQPQHF

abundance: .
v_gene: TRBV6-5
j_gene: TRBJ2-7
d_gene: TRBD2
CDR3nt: TGTGCCAGCACTGGACTAGTTTACGAGCAGTACTTC
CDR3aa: CASTGLVYEQYF

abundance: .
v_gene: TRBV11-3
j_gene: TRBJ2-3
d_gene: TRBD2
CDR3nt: TGTGCCAGCAGCCCGACTAGCGACACAGATACGCAGTATTTT
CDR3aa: CASSPTSDTDTQYF

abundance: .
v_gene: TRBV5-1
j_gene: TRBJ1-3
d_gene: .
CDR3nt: TGCGCCAGCAGCGTGGGGGGGACGGTCGGAAACACCATATATTTT
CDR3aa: CASSVGGTVGNTIYF

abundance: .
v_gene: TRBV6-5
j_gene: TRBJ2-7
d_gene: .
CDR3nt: TGTGCCAGCAGTTATAAAAGGGCCTCAAAAACCGAGCAGTACTTC
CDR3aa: CASSYKRASKTEQYF

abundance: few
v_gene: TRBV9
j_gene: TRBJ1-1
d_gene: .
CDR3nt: TGTGCCAGCAGCGTAGAACAGGGGAACACTGAAGCTTTCTTT
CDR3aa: CASSVEQGNTEAFF

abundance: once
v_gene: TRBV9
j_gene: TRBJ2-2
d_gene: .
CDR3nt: TGTGCCAGCAGCGTAGATCACACCGGGGAGCTGTTTTTT
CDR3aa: CASSVDHTGELFF

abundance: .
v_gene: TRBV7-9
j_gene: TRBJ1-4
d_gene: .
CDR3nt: TGTGCCAGCAGCTTAGAAGGGTTAACTAATGAAAAACTGTTTTTT
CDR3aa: CASSLEGLTNEKLFF

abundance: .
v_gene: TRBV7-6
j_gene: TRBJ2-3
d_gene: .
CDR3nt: TGTGCCAGCAGCCGGAGGTCGGGAGCCACAGATACGCAGTATTTT
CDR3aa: CASSRRSGATDTQYF

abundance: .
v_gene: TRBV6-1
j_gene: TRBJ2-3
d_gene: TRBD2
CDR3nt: TGTGCCAGCAGTGAAGGACTAGCGACAGATACGCAGTATTTT
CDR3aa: CASSEGLATDTQYF

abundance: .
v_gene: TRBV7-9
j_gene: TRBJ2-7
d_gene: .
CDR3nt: TGTGCCAGCAGCTTGGTTGGGGATCTGGGCTACGAGCAGTACTTC
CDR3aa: CASSLVGDLGYEQYF

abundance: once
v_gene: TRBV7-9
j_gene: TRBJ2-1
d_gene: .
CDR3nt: TGTGCCAGCAGCCTAGGCCAGAATGAGCAGTTCTTC
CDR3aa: CASSLGQNEQFF

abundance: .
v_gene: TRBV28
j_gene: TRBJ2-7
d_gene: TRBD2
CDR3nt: TGTGCCAGCCAGTCACGGCGGGGGGGGTACGAGCAGTACTTC
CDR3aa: CASQSRRGGYEQYF

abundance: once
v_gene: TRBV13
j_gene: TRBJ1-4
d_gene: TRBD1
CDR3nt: TGTGCCAGCAGCTTTTTGTACCGGGACAGGGCTGAAAAACTGTTTTTT
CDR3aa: CASSFLYRDRAEKLFF

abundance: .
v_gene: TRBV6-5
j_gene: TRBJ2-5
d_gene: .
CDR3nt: TGTGCCAGCAGTTACTCGAGCCTAGCGGAGACCCAGTACTTC
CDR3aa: CASSYSSLAETQYF

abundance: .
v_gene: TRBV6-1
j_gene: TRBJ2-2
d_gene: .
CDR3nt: TGTGCCAGCAGCCCCGGGACTGAGAACACCGGGGAGCTGTTTTTT
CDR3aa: CASSPGTENTGELFF

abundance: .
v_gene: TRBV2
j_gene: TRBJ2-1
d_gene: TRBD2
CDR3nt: TGTGCCAGCAGAAAGACTAGCGGACTTTACAATGAGCAGTTCTTC
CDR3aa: CASRKTSGLYNEQFF

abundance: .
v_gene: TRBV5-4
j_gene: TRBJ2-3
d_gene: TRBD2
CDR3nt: TGTGCCAGCAGCATCGGACTAGTCCCGCAGTATTTT
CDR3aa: CASSIGLVPQYF

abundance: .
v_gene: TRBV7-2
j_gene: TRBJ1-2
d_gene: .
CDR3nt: TGTGCCAGCAGCTTACGTTGGAACTATGGCTACACCTTC
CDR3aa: CASSLRWNYGYTF

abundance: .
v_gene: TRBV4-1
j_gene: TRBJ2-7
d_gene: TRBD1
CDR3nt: TGCGCCAGCAGCTACACCGCCCCGGACAGGGGGGGGGAGCAGTACTTC
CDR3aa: CASSYTAPDRGGEQYF

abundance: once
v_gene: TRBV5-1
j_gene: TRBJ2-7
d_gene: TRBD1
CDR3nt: TGCGCCAGCAGCACAGGGGTTTACCACGAGCAGTACTTC
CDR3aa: CASSTGVYHEQYF

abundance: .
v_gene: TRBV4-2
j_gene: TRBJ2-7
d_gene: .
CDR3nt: TGTGCCAGCAGCCATCCCGGCAGCGGCTCCTACGAGCAGTACTTC
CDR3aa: CASSHPGSGSYEQYF

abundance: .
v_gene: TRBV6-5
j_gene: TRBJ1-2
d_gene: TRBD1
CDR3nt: TGTGCCAGCACCAGGACAGGGGGAGACTATGGCTACACCTTC
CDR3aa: CASTRTGGDYGYTF

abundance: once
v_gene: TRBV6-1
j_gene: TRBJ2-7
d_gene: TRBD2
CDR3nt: TGTGCCAGCAGTTCTGGACTAGCGGGGGGCTACGAGCAGTACTTC
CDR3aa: CASSSGLAGGYEQYF

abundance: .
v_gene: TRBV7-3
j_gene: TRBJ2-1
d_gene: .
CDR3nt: TGTGCCAGCAGCCTCAGCGGCGGGGCCCGGGGAGAGCAGTTCTTC
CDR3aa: CASSLSGGARGEQFF